This section outlines one T cell receptor (beta chain) sequence together with its context. The data are from a study of cytomegalovirus exposure and HLA in healthy donors. With 60 Vbeta and 13 Jbeta primers, the PCR was carried out. Some clones are missing from TCRdb's copy, which holds only in-frame ones; the method was immunoSEQ multiplex PCR. The data hold tens of thousands of clones, with around three fifths observed a single time. Sequencing input: PBMCs. The clonotype comes from a boy under 18 in good health and CMV-seropositive.

CDR3 sequence reads: CASSLDRNTEAFF. The CDR3 coding sequence is TGTGCCAGCAGCTTAGACAGAAACACTGAAGCTTTCTTT. The chain links TRBV7-3 to TRBJ1-1, with TRBD1 as a possible D gene (5 bases). Germline V lookup: CDR1 SGHTA, CDR2 FQGTGA. This CDR3 is built from 13 residues. V lost 2 bases, J lost 2 bases, and 6 bases lay in between.